This T cell receptor beta chain was obtained from a study of blood T cell repertoires in COVID-19 (dated by TCRdb to about 2020). With regard to the full study: Samples from collaborators originated in the United States, Italy and Spain and spanned both the acute and convalescent phases of COVID-19. The prospective study material was composed of cDNA or gDNA derived from T cells, B-cell-depleted T cells, or PBMCs. Deeply sampled blood TCRbeta repertoires from subjects exposed to, actively infected with, or recovered from COVID-19 were included in the dataset. The repertoires were released in a freely available public database intended as a resource for research on the immune response to SARS-CoV-2. The samples were drawn from the first 160 participants of the ongoing ImmuneRACE study and from more than 1,000 subjects provided by 6 global collaborators. Sample metadata almost always included a de-identified subject ID, COVID-19 status, age in years and sex. Where available, HLA class I and class II types were taken from metadata supplied by the sample provider and were not determined by assay-based typing. Broad study findings and their caveats: How much clinical and demographic metadata was included differed by source and by participant, and the metadata was provided uncurated.

This clone was observed once. Which antigen it targets is not known. Base qualities are not provided; no much larger clone lies one nucleotide away. TCRbeta CDR3 regions were amplified from genomic DNA using the immunoSEQ Assay, a bias-controlled multiplex PCR. As for the original processing: The number of nucleated cells in each sample was estimated from the amplification of reference gene primers within the assay. Sequence reads were collapsed and filtered to measure the absolute abundance of every unique TCRbeta CDR3 rearrangement. For each sample, productive Simpson clonality was calculated by taking the square root of Simpson's diversity index across productive rearrangements. The table comes from immuneACCESS by way of TCRdb, which keeps in-frame sequences with V and J called. Part of the clones is missing from these tables; in studies checked, under half for an unresolved V gene and the rest for unknown reasons. V and J calls and clone size come straight from that table; D and trimming were deduced from the DNA. Present in this sample are 50,000 to 75,000 clones, about 89% of which were seen just once. The ten largest make up around 6.3% of the sample.

Collaborating institutions collected whole blood in K2EDTA tubes following their own protocols. For TCRbeta analysis, collaborator samples were shipped as frozen whole blood, as isolated PBMCs, or as DNA extracted from either sample type. Deletion took 6 bases off V and 7 bases off J, with a span of 12 bases between the germline ends. The CDR3 runs 12 amino acids, cysteine and phenylalanine included. Here the CDR3 DNA is all that survives: 36 bases in frame from base 1. CDR1 ENHRY and CDR2 SYGVKD were looked up in the germline V gene. The chain is encoded by TRBV10-3 joined to TRBJ1-2; no D segment can be confidently identified. The clonotype was recovered from a man aged 55-75 years with acute or convalescent COVID-19. The sample taken for sequencing was peripheral blood. The DNA reads TGTGCCATCAGCGGGGAGCTCCCTGGCTACACCTTC. Its product reads: CAISGELPGYTF.